Sequencing of this TCR beta chain was carried out in a study of human T cells and chemical hapten exposure (dated by TCRdb to about 2021). About the investigation overall: For sensitization, 2% DPC in acetone was applied to a 2 cm by 2 cm area of upper inner arm skin. Weekly therapeutic DPC doses were additionally applied to the scalp of patients throughout the roughly 23-week study period. Patch testing was done on the upper back using Finn chambers containing 0.01% DPC, and results were scored after 6 days according to International Contact Dermatitis Research Group standards. Alopecia areata with under or over 50% scalp involvement, alopecia totalis and alopecia universalis were represented in the patient cohort, which was mostly female. Libraries were combined into a pool for sequencing, and differences in TCR yield between samples came mainly from small differences in library volumes within the pool. This study followed changes in the peripheral blood TCR repertoire in vivo during primary and secondary sensitization of alopecia patients to the hapten diphenylcyclopropenone (DPC). Blood samples were taken from patients before sensitization (week 0) and then at 2, 6 and about 24 weeks after DPC sensitization. Twenty-nine alopecia patients provided blood for TCR sequencing at one to four time points (pre-sensitization, 2, 6 and 24 weeks). Points the paper makes about the study in general: Repeated subsampling changed both the strength of the expansion versus patch-test correlation and the threshold at which the correlation became significant. Compared with pre-sensitization or healthy control sets, expanded TCRs formed significantly more large CDR3 similarity clusters, which is consistent with antigen-driven responses. Patch test score correlated positively with the number of PT1 expanded TCRs, reaching significance at thresholds 8, 16 and 32 but not at 4. Because every patient had alopecia, a presumed autoimmune disease, the patients' immune response might differ from that of healthy individuals. DPC sensitization did not change the number of TCRs with a frequency above 1 in 1000, and there was no evidence of changes in global repertoire structure.

The sample's time point label is to be understood as: pre-sensitization, week 0. The treatment or condition tag for this specimen amounts to: therapeutic diphenylcyclopropenone sensitization with weekly scalp DPC. At each patch-test visit, blood was drawn before the patch test was applied. Patients were eligible if aged 18 to 70, diagnosed with alopecia and judged suitable for DPC therapy, and pregnant patients were excluded. Total RNA was extracted from unfractionated whole blood that had been collected in Tempus Blood RNA tubes. To prepare the library, RACE was applied. Sequenced using a NextSeq 500. Library preparation attached unique molecular identifiers to individual cDNA molecules for quantitative, reproducible TCR counting. From each blood RNA sample, both TCR alpha and TCR beta chains were sequenced. From the authors' description of their analysis: A median of roughly 99,000 TCRs per sample was observed, with a range of about 23,224 to 690,600. V, J and CDR3 annotation of the TCR reads was performed with the Decombinator software suite. Every sample was subsampled to the same number of TCRs (28,000) for the PS versus PT1 abundance plots. Expanded TCRs were defined as absent before sensitization and observed at least eight times at the 2-week time point. In TCRdb, the public reads were trimmed at Q25 with fastp and aligned with MiXCR, with productive beta chains retained. Entries that share a CDR3 protein sequence are merged under the most common genes and DNA. These V and J calls derive from TCRdb rather than the authors' analysis. The sample includes fewer than 150,000 distinct CDR3 sequences, with 13% observed a single time. The biggest ten clones account for about 3% of the sample.

Relative to germline, V is 5 bases shorter and J is 2 bases shorter, with 7 bases between their ends. The CDR3 numbers 13 residues from cysteine through phenylalanine. The only DNA kept is the CDR3, 39 bases in frame from the first base. CDR1 SGHNT and CDR2 YENEEA were looked up in the germline V gene. With regard to this clonotype: The antigen it recognizes is unknown. No base quality values were provided; no much bigger clone lies one nucleotide off.

The chain was built from TRBV11-3 and TRBJ2-1; the D gene assignment is ambiguous. The receptor's source is a woman under 30 with alopecia areata. Some clones in this sample may be carry-over from other donors' samples. Sample: whole blood, taken in connection with sensitization to the hapten diphenylcyclopropenone (DPC). In nucleotide form, the sequence is TGTGCCAGCAGCCCTGATCCCTACAATGAGCAGTTCTTC. This gives the protein CASSPDPYNEQFF.